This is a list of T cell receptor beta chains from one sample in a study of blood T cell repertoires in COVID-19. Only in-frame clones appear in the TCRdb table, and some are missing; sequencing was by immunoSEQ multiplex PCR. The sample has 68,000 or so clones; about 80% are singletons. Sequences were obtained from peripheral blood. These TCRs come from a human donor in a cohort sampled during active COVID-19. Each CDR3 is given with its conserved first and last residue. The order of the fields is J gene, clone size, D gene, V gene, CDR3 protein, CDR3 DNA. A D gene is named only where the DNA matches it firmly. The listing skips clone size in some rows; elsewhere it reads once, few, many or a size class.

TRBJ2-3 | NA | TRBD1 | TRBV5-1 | CASSTGTGETDTQYF | TGCGCCAGCAGCACCGGGACAGGTGAAACAGATACGCAGTATTTT
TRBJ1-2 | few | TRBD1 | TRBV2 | CASSPFGQGANYGYTF | TGTGCCAGCAGTCCCTTCGGACAGGGCGCTAACTATGGCTACACCTTC
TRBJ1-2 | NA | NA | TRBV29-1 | CSVEKEGYGYTF | TGCAGCGTTGAAAAGGAGGGCTATGGCTACACCTTC
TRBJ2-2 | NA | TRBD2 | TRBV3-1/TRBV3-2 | CASSQGTSGRTGELFF | TGTGCCAGCAGCCAAGGAACTAGCGGGAGGACCGGGGAGCTGTTTTTT
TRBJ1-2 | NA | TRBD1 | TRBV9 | CASSPKGRGLHGYTF | TGTGCCAGCAGCCCGAAGGGCAGGGGGCTCCATGGCTACACCTTC
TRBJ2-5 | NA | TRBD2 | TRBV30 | CAWSGGRGETQYF | TGTGCCTGGTCGGGGGGTCGGGGGGAGACCCAGTACTTC
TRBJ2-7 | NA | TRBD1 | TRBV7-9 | CASSSRSRQGNYEQYF | TGTGCCAGCAGCTCACGATCCCGACAGGGGAACTACGAGCAGTACTTC
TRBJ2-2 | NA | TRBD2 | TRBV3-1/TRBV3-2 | CASSQMGLAGGNTGELFF | TGTGCCAGCAGCCAGATGGGACTAGCGGGAGGGAACACCGGGGAGCTGTTTTTT
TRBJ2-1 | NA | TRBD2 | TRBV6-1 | CASSDLAGGPYNEQFF | TGTGCCAGCAGTGACCTAGCGGGAGGGCCCTACAATGAGCAGTTCTTC
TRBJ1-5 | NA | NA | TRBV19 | CASSIYQDSNQPQHF | TGTGCCAGTAGTATTTATCAGGATAGCAATCAGCCCCAGCATTTT
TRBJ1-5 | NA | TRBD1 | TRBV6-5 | CASSTGTGGDQPQHF | TGTGCCAGCAGTACGGGGACAGGCGGGGACCAGCCCCAGCATTTT
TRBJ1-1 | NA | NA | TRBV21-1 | CASSMRQGPTEAFF | TGTGCCAGCAGCATGCGACAGGGGCCCACTGAAGCTTTCTTT
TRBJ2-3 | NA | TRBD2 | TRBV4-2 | CASSQEYSGRAVGSDTQYF | TGTGCCAGCAGCCAAGAGTATAGCGGGAGGGCAGTTGGTTCGGATACGCAGTATTTT
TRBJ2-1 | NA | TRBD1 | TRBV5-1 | CASSRTGFGNEQFF | TGCGCCAGCAGCCGGACAGGGTTCGGCAATGAGCAGTTCTTC
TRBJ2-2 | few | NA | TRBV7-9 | CASRSDGHVTGELFF | TGTGCCAGCCGATCAGATGGGCACGTCACCGGGGAGCTGTTTTTT
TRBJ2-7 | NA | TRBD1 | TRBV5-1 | CASSSRTGHYEQYF | TGCGCCAGCAGCTCCAGGACAGGTCACTACGAGCAGTACTTC
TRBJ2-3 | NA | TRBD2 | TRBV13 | CASSTRLAGSTDTQYF | TGTGCCAGCAGCACCCGACTAGCGGGAAGCACAGATACGCAGTATTTT
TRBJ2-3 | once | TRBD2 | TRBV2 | CASTDGTNKDTQYF | TGTGCCAGCACCGACGGGACTAACAAAGATACGCAGTATTTT